A selection of T cell receptor beta chains follows, all from one sample in a study of shared clonotypes between healthy human individuals. Profiled with immunoSEQ multiplex PCR; TCRdb holds only in-frame clones, not every one. The sample has approximately 2.5 million clones; just over 90% are singletons. Sequenced material: naive CD4+ T cells sorted from blood. The receptors shown here come from a man younger than 35 in good health. Each CDR3 is given with its conserved first and last residue. A D gene is named only where the DNA matches it firmly. The size entry is marked missing in some rows and otherwise reads once, few, many or a size class.

TRBD1,.,TRBJ1-1,TRBV27,TGTGCCAGCAGCTTGGCCGGGACAGTTGAAGCTTTCTTT,CASSLAGTVEAFF
.,.,TRBJ2-7,TRBV5-5,TGTGCCAGCAGCTTGGCCTACGGGCCCTACGAGCAGTACTTC,CASSLAYGPYEQYF
.,.,TRBJ2-7,TRBV6-1,TGTGCCAGCAGTGAAGCGGGGATCGCCTCCTACGAGCAGTACTTC,CASSEAGIASYEQYF
.,.,TRBJ2-1,TRBV19,TGTGCCAGTAGGTTACTTGGCGTGGAGGGCTCCTACAATGAGCAGTTCTTC,CASRLLGVEGSYNEQFF
TRBD2,once,TRBJ2-1,TRBV2,TGTGCCAGCAGTGTTCTAGCGGCCGCTTACAATGAGCAGTTCTTC,CASSVLAAAYNEQFF
TRBD1,.,TRBJ1-1,TRBV7-2,TGTGCCAGCAGTCCGGGACAGGGGGACACTGAAGCTTTCTTT,CASSPGQGDTEAFF
.,.,TRBJ1-3,TRBV28,TGTGCCAGCAGTTTGGGGACTCTCACCCTCTTT,CASSLGTLTLF
TRBD1,.,TRBJ1-1,TRBV5-1,TGCGCCAGCAGCTACGTCGACAGGGGGACTGAAGCTTTCTTT,CASSYVDRGTEAFF
TRBD1,once,TRBJ2-3,TRBV28,TGTGCCAGCAGTTTAGTTTGGCTGGGACAGACGCAGTATTTT,CASSLVWLGQTQYF
TRBD2,.,TRBJ2-1,TRBV7-9,TGTGCCAGCAGCTTAAGCGGGGGCCACAATGAGCAGTTCTTC,CASSLSGGHNEQFF
TRBD2,.,TRBJ2-3,TRBV2,TGTGCCAGCAGACCCGGGGGTAGCGGGAGAGGCACAGATACGCAGTATTTT,CASRPGGSGRGTDTQYF
.,.,TRBJ1-6,TRBV27,TGTGCCAGCAGTTACGACGAATCTAATTCACCCCTCCACTTT,CASSYDESNSPLHF
TRBD2,.,TRBJ2-2,TRBV28,TGTGCCAGCAGTTCCGCTAGCGGGGGATCGAACACCGGGGAGCTGTTTTTT,CASSSASGGSNTGELFF
.,.,TRBJ1-2,TRBV5-6,TGTGCCAGCAGCTTGGGCTCCAGGGGAACCTATGGCTACACCTTC,CASSLGSRGTYGYTF
.,.,TRBJ2-5,TRBV5-1,TGCGCCAGCAGCTTGGCCTTGGGGTACCAAGAGACCCAGTACTTC,CASSLALGYQETQYF
.,.,TRBJ1-5,TRBV6-6,TGTGCCAGCAGCCTACCGACGGCGGGTCAGCCCCAGCATTTT,CASSLPTAGQPQHF
.,.,TRBJ2-7,TRBV20-1,TGCAGTGCTAGCGCGGTCTACGAGCAGTACTTC,CSASAVYEQYF
.,.,TRBJ1-5,TRBV7-2,TGTGCCAGCAGCGCCGGGACGAGCGCGAGCAATCAGCCCCAGCATTTT,CASSAGTSASNQPQHF
TRBD2,.,TRBJ2-1,TRBV4-2,TGTGCCAGCAGCCAAGATCCTAGCGGTCCCTACAATGAGCAGTTCTTC,CASSQDPSGPYNEQFF
.,.,TRBJ2-1,TRBV10-3,TGTGCCACCCAGAGAGGGGACAATGAGCAGTTCTTC,CATQRGDNEQFF
TRBD1,.,TRBJ1-2,TRBV19,TGTGCCAGTACCCAACATGGACAGGGCTATAGGGCTGGCTACACCTTC,CASTQHGQGYRAGYTF
.,.,TRBJ1-5,TRBV30,TGTGCCTGGGCCGATGCGAGCAATCAGCCCCAGCATTTT,CAWADASNQPQHF
TRBD1,few,TRBJ1-5,TRBV19,TGTGCCAGTAGTACGAGACAGGGTTACAATCAGCCCCAGCATTTT,CASSTRQGYNQPQHF
.,few,TRBJ1-1,TRBV5-1,TGCGCCAGCAGCTTAAGAGTGGGTAGCACTGAAGCTTTCTTT,CASSLRVGSTEAFF
.,.,TRBJ1-1,TRBV12-5,TGTGCTACCTCCTACGGGGACGCCAGGAACACTGAAGCTTTCTTT,CATSYGDARNTEAFF
.,.,TRBJ2-3,TRBV10-2,TGCGCCAGCAGTGAGTCTACCGATACGCAGTATTTT,CASSESTDTQYF
.,.,TRBJ1-2,TRBV30,TGTGCCTGGAGTCTCCGGGAGGGTTTGGGTGGCTACACCTTC,CAWSLREGLGGYTF
.,.,TRBJ2-7,TRBV2,TGTGCCAGCAGTGAAGGGGTATCCTACGAGCAGTACTTC,CASSEGVSYEQYF
.,.,TRBJ2-1,TRBV2,TGTGCCAGCAGTGTAGACAGGAGCTCCTACAATGAGCAGTTCTTC,CASSVDRSSYNEQFF
.,.,TRBJ1-5,TRBV5-1,TGCGCCAGCAGCTTGGCCGGTCATCAGCCCCAGCATTTT,CASSLAGHQPQHF
TRBD2,once,TRBJ2-3,TRBV6-5,TGTGCCAGCAGCCCAGCGGGGGCAGATACGCAGTATTTT,CASSPAGADTQYF
.,once,TRBJ1-5,TRBV7-4,TGTGCCAGCAGCTTAGCCCGGACACCTACCCATCAGCCCCAGCATTTT,CASSLARTPTHQPQHF
TRBD2,.,TRBJ2-5,TRBV19,TGTGCCAGTAGTATGTTCGGTAGCGGGACCCAAGAGACCCAGTACTTC,CASSMFGSGTQETQYF
TRBD1,.,TRBJ2-5,TRBV7-6,TGTGCCAGCGGGGGGACAGGGCTTCCAAAACCCCAGGACTTC,CASGGTGLPKPQDF
TRBD1,.,TRBJ1-1,TRBV6-5,TGTGCCAGCAGTTCCCGGACAGGACACACTGAAGCTTTCTTT,CASSSRTGHTEAFF
TRBD1,.,TRBJ1-3,TRBV6-1,TGTGCCAGCCAACGACAGGGTGCCTCCTACACCATATATTTT,CASQRQGASYTIYF
TRBD2,.,TRBJ2-3,TRBV19,TGTGCCAGTAGTATCAGTGAGCGGGGAACAGATACGCAGTATTTT,CASSISERGTDTQYF
.,.,TRBJ2-2,TRBV2,TGTGCCAGCAGCCGAAGGGGTCGGGAGTCGGGCACCGGGGAGCTGTTTTTT,CASSRRGRESGTGELFF
.,.,TRBJ2-6,TRBV15,TGTGCCACCAGCAGAGACCGCACTTCTGGGGCCAACGTCCTGACTTTC,CATSRDRTSGANVLTF
.,once,TRBJ2-7,TRBV30,TGTGCCTGGAGGAGAGGACATACCTACGAGCAGTACTTC,CAWRRGHTYEQYF
TRBD2,.,TRBJ2-3,TRBV5-1,TGCGCCAGCAGCTTGTTCCCCCAGGGGACTAGCGGCCCAGATACGCAGTATTTT,CASSLFPQGTSGPDTQYF
.,.,TRBJ2-7,TRBV10-1,TGCGCCAGCACCAGACGGCAGGGTCTGTACGAGCAGTACTTC,CASTRRQGLYEQYF
.,.,TRBJ2-3,TRBV6-5,TGTGCCACCGCCCGGGGCTGGACAGATACGCAGTATTTT,CATARGWTDTQYF
.,.,TRBJ2-7,TRBV6-5,TGTGCCAGCAGAGACAGGTTTTCCTACGAGCAGTACTTC,CASRDRFSYEQYF
.,.,TRBJ2-3,TRBV29-1,TGCAGCGGGGGTACAGTCATCACAGATACGCAGTATTTT,CSGGTVITDTQYF
TRBD2,once,TRBJ2-1,TRBV5-1,TGCGCCAGCAGCTCGGGGACTAGCGGGAGAGGCACCTACAATGAGCAGTTCTTC,CASSSGTSGRGTYNEQFF
.,.,TRBJ2-6,TRBV19,TGTGCCAGTAGTATTGGTATAACTAGGGCCAACGTCCTGACTTTC,CASSIGITRANVLTF
.,.,TRBJ2-3,TRBV6-5,TGTGCCAGCCGGGTAGGGCCGTACACAGATACGCAGTATTTT,CASRVGPYTDTQYF
.,.,TRBJ2-1,TRBV13,TGTGCCAGCAGCTTAATAGTAGTTGGGGGTGAGCAGTTCTTC,CASSLIVVGGEQFF
.,.,TRBJ2-3,TRBV5-4,TGTGCCAGCAGCTCATGGACGTTTGGGACATCGCCAGATACGCAGTATTTT,CASSSWTFGTSPDTQYF
.,.,TRBJ2-6,TRBV6-1,TGTGCCAGCAGGGTAACTTACTCTGGGGCCAACGTCCTGACTTTC,CASRVTYSGANVLTF
.,.,TRBJ2-1,TRBV5-1,TGCGCCAGCAGCTTGGTCGGGGGGCCCTCCAATGAGCAGTTCTTC,CASSLVGGPSNEQFF
TRBD2,.,TRBJ2-1,TRBV11-3,TGTGCCAGCAGCTTAGAAGCGGGAAATGAGCAGTTCTTC,CASSLEAGNEQFF
.,.,TRBJ1-5,TRBV6-1,TGTGCCAGCAGCCGAGCCAATCAGCCCCAGCATTTT,CASSRANQPQHF
.,.,TRBJ1-1,TRBV9,TGTGCCAGCAGCTCCCGGGACATCTTGAACACTGAAGCTTTCTTT,CASSSRDILNTEAFF
TRBD1,.,TRBJ1-2,TRBV30,TGTGCCTGGAGTGTTAACAGGGGGTATGGCTACACCTTC,CAWSVNRGYGYTF
TRBD1,.,TRBJ2-2,TRBV5-5,TGTGCCAGCAATAGTCCGGGACAGGAAGCCACCGGGGAGCTGTTTTTT,CASNSPGQEATGELFF
TRBD2,.,TRBJ2-3,TRBV6-5,TGTGCCAGCAGCCGACTAGCGGACACAGATACGCAGTATTTT,CASSRLADTDTQYF
.,.,TRBJ2-7,TRBV4-2,TGTGCCAGCAGCCCAGGGAGGGGGGGGGAGTCCTACGAGCAGTACTTC,CASSPGRGGESYEQYF
TRBD2,once,TRBJ2-3,TRBV7-9,TGTGCCAGCAGTACCGGACTAGCGGGGCCGTCATACGATACGCAGTATTTT,CASSTGLAGPSYDTQYF